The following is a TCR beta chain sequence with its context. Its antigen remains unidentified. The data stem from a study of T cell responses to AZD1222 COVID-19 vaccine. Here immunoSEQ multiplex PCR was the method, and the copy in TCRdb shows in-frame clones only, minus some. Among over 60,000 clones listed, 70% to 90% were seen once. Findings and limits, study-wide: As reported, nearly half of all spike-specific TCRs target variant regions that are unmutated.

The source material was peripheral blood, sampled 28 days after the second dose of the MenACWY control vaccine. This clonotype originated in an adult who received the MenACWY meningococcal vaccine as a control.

CDR3: CASSLGDRVADTQYF. CDR3 nucleotide sequence: TGTGCCAGCAGCTTAGGAGACAGGGTGGCAGATACGCAGTATTTT. This chain joins TRBV11-2 and TRBJ2-3; TRBD1 matches at 7 bases. The CDR3 extends over 15 amino acids. V shed 1 base and J 4 bases; nucleotides not matched to a gene: 5. CDR1 and CDR2 (germline): SGHAT, FQNNGV.